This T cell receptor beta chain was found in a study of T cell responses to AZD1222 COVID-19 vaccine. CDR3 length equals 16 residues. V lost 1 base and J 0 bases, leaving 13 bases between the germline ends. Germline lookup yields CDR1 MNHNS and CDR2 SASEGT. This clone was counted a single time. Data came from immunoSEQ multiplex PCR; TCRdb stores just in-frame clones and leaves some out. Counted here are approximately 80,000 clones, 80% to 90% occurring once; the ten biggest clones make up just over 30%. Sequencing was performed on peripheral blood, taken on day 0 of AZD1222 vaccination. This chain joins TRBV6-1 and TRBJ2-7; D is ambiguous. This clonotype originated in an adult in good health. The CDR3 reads CASSEGKWEASYEQYF. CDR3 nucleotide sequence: TGTGCCAGCAGTGAAGGGAAGTGGGAAGCCTCCTACGAGCAGTACTTC.